Included here is one T cell receptor (beta chain) sequence, with context. The investigators introduced synthetic TCR analog templates into each PCR as spikes. This table comes from immunoSEQ multiplex PCR, and its TCRdb copy is limited to in-frame clones, with some not included. This sample has some 80,000 clones, with about nine tenths found just once. This CDR3 is 17 amino acids long. J lost 6 bases, V lost 1 base, and 12 bases had no gene match. CDR1 is LGHNA, CDR2 YSLEER, per germline. The data are from a study of PD-L1 blockade in urothelial cancer. Study summary: Male sex and bladder-origin urothelial cancer were recorded for about 85% of the roughly 30 patients. Blood underwent analysis 3 weeks (second dose) and 6 weeks after treatment began.

The source of this sequence is a woman between 65 and 79 years old with urothelial cancer. The sequencing here drew on PBMCs, taken around atezolizumab (anti-PD-L1) treatment. The chain links TRBV4-3 to TRBJ2-7; TRBD1 agrees at 10 bases. The CDR3 DNA is TGCGCCAGCAGCCAAGGGTATCGGGACAGGGGTTTACGCGAGCAGTACTTC. Translated, it gives CASSQGYRDRGLREQYF.